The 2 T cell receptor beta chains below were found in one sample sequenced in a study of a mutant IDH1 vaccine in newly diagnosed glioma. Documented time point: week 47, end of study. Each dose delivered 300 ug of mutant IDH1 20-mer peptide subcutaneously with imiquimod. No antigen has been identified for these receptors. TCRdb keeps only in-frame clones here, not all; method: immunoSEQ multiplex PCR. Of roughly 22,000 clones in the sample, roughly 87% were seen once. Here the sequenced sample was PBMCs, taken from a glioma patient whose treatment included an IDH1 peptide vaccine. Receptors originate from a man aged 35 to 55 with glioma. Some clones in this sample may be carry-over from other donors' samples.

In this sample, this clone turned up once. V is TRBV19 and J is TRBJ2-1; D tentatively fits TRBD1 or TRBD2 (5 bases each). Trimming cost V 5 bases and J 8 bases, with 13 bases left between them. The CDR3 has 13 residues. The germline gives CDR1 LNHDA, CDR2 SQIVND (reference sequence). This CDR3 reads CASSLRDGDEQFF. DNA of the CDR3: TGTGCCAGTAGTCTCCGGGACGGCGATGAGCAGTTCTTC.

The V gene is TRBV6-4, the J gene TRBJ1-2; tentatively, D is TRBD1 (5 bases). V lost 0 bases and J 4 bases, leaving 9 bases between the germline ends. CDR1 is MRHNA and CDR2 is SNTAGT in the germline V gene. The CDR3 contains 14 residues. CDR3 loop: CASSDSQGAYGYTF. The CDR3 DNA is TGTGCCAGCAGTGACTCCCAGGGTGCCTATGGCTACACCTTC.